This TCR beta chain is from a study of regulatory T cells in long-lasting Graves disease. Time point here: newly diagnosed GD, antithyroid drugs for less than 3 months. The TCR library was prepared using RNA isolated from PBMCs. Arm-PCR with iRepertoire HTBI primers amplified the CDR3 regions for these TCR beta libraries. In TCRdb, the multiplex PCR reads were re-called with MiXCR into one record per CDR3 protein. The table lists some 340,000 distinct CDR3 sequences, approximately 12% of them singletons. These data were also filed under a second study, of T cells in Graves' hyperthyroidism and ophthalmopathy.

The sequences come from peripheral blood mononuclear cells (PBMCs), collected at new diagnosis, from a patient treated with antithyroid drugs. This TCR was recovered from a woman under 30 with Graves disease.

As DNA, the CDR3 is TGTGCCAGCAGCTTTAGAGGGGCCGCGGGGGTAGAAGAGACCCAGTACTTC. Translated, it gives CASSFRGAAGVEETQYF. The V gene is TRBV11-2, the J gene TRBJ2-5; TRBD2 matches 7 bases. Per the germline V gene, CDR1 is SGHAT and CDR2 is FQNNGV. CDR3 length: 17 amino acids. J gave up 3 bases and V 3 bases, and 13 bases lay outside the gene matches.